The 18 T cell receptor beta chains in this list originate from one sample, sequenced in a study of blood T cell repertoires in COVID-19. Assay used: immunoSEQ multiplex PCR; TCRdb lists only in-frame clones, some missing. The sample carries roughly 110,000 clones, roughly four fifths recorded once. Sequencing used peripheral blood. The origin of the receptors is a woman aged 55-69 years with acute or convalescent COVID-19.

Only a few counts were recorded for this clone. The genes are TRBV21-1 and TRBJ2-5; the table calls TRBD1, which could not be checked here. TRBV21-1 is marked as a pseudogene. The CDR3 loop spans 14 amino acids. The CDR3 region has the DNA TGTGCCAGCAGCAAGCAGGGCTTCCAAGAGACCCAGTACTTC. Protein: CASSKQGFQETQYF.

Only a few counts were recorded for this clone. The genes are TRBV14 and TRBJ1-4; D possibly corresponds to TRBD1 (6 bases). Germline V CDR1 and CDR2: SGHDN, FVKESK. V dropped 6 bases and J dropped 6 bases, with 14 bases sitting between them. The CDR3 spans 14 residues. The CDR3 coding sequence is TGTGCCAGCAGACAACAGGGTACTCATGAAAAACTGTTTTTT. This sequence encodes CASRQQGTHEKLFF.

A few counts support this clone. The gene calls are TRBV5-6 and TRBJ2-3; 11 bases agree with TRBD1. The ends lost 7 bases at V and 4 bases at J; junction bases unmatched: 2. CDR1 and CDR2 (germline): SGHDT, YYEEEE. The CDR3 has 13 residues. The chain's CDR3 is CASGTGGPDTQYF. CDR3 nucleotides: TGTGCCAGCGGGACAGGGGGACCAGATACGCAGTATTTT.

The V call is TRBV2, the J call TRBJ2-1; TRBD2 matches at 13 bases. The CDR3 is made up of 18 amino acids. The J segment lost 5 bases and the V segment lost 3 bases, leaving 10 bases of the junction unmatched. The germline gives CDR1 SNHLY, CDR2 FYNNEI. CDR3 region: CASSDNRFGTSGDNEQFF. CDR3 DNA: TGTGCCAGCAGTGATAACCGATTTGGGACTAGCGGGGACAATGAGCAGTTCTTC.

The genes are TRBV5-1 and TRBJ2-5; D possibly corresponds to TRBD1 (6 bases). Germline values: CDR1 SGHRS, CDR2 YFSETQ. Between the trimmed V and J ends, which lost 5 bases and 2 bases, there was a span of 19 bases. CDR3 length: 16 residues. The CDR3 is CASSSGAGRSQETQYF. The CDR3 nucleotides read TGCGCCAGCAGTTCAGGGGCAGGGAGATCTCAAGAGACCCAGTACTTC.

This rearrangement joins TRBV18 to TRBJ1-1, with D unresolved. Germline V gene lookup returns CDR1 KGHSH and CDR2 LQKENI. This CDR3 has 15 residues. Trimming pared 0 bases from V and 0 bases from J, leaving 8 bases between. This CDR3 is CASSPPSAVNTEAFF. Here the CDR3 DNA reads TGTGCCAGCTCACCACCTTCGGCGGTGAACACTGAAGCTTTCTTT.

The J gene is TRBJ1-1, the V gene TRBV6-5; TRBD1 matches 7 bases. V shed 7 bases, J shed 5 bases, and the junction held 10 bases outside the gene matches. The CDR3 is made up of 14 amino acids. The germline V gene has CDR1 MNHEY and CDR2 SVGAGI. CDR3 coding DNA: TGTGCCAGCACCCTGACAGGGTATGGGACTGAAGCTTTCTTT. Its translation is CASTLTGYGTEAFF.

This chain connects TRBV6-5 to TRBJ2-3, with 8 bases identical to TRBD1. The CDR3 runs to 13 residues. Germline V gene data show CDR1 as MNHEY and CDR2 as SVGAGI. V gave up 7 bases and J gave up 6 bases; unmatched junction bases: 6. The CDR3 region has the DNA TGTGCCAGCACCGACAGGGGCCTGGATACGCAGTATTTT. Translated: CASTDRGLDTQYF.

This clone was seen just once. The chain links TRBV2 to TRBJ1-2; tentative D call: TRBD1 (6 bases). This CDR3 has 15 amino acids. Looked up from germline, CDR1 is SNHLY and CDR2 is FYNNEI. V was clipped by 5 bases and J by 0 bases, with 13 bases between them. The CDR3 DNA reads TGTGCCAGCAGTCCAACGACAGGAGCTAACTATGGCTACACCTTC. Translating it yields CASSPTTGANYGYTF.

The chain has TRBV19 and TRBJ2-2; D is unresolved. Germline values: CDR1 LNHDA, CDR2 SQIVND (reference sequence). The CDR3 sequence is 13 residues long. The V end lost 8 bases, the J end lost 1 base, and 8 bases lay between the germline ends. CDR3 sequence (DNA): TGTGCCAGTGGAACAGAGAACACCGGGGAGCTGTTTTTT. Amino acid sequence: CASGTENTGELFF.

The chain carries TRBV18 and TRBJ2-1, with 12 positions matching TRBD2. CDR1 KGHSH and CDR2 LQKENI come from the germline V gene. This CDR3 is 15 amino acids long. The V gene end was trimmed by 4 bases and the J gene end by 6 bases; junction bases not matched to a gene: 4. This CDR3 is CASSQTSGGGNEQFF. In DNA form, the CDR3 reads TGTGCCAGCTCACAGACTAGCGGGGGAGGCAATGAGCAGTTCTTC.

The chain recombines TRBV5-1 with TRBJ2-3; 10 bases are a match to TRBD1. CDR3 length: 18 residues. V lost 0 bases to trimming and J lost 1 base; unmatched junction nucleotides: 8. Germline CDR1 reads SGHRS; CDR2 reads YFSETQ. CDR3 sequence: CASSLEGSGQGRTDTQYF. CDR3 coding DNA: TGCGCCAGCAGCTTGGAGGGGTCGGGACAGGGGCGCACAGATACGCAGTATTTT.

V is TRBV6-6 and J is TRBJ1-4; TRBD1 might be the D (5 bases). Trimming took off 5 bases at V and 7 bases at J, with 17 bases between the two ends. CDR1 is MNHNY and CDR2 is SVGAGI in the germline V gene (reference sequence). The CDR3 loop spans 15 amino acids. The CDR3 loop is CASSGREGEGEKLFF. The CDR3 DNA reads TGTGCCAGCAGTGGGCGAGAAGGGGAGGGTGAAAAACTGTTTTTT.

This sequence joins TRBV5-4 and TRBJ2-1; D may be TRBD2 (6 bases). V was shortened by 6 bases and J by 0 bases, with 13 bases between the two germline ends. Germline V gene sequence: CDR1 SGHNT, CDR2 YYREEE (reference sequence). The CDR3 spans 15 residues. The CDR3 loop is CASNKGGASYNEQFF. CDR3 coding DNA: TGTGCCAGCAACAAGGGCGGGGCCTCCTACAATGAGCAGTTCTTC.

This chain's CDR3 is CASSVGQGANQPQHF. DNA for the CDR3: TGTGCCAGCAGCGTGGGACAGGGGGCTAATCAGCCCCAGCATTTT. The genes are TRBV3-1 (or the pseudogene TRBV3-2) and TRBJ1-5, with 12 bases lining up with TRBD1. Trimming at V came to 5 bases and at J to 4 bases, leaving 3 bases not matched to a gene. The CDR3 runs to 15 residues. Per the germline V gene, CDR1 is LGHDT and CDR2 is YNNKEL (reference sequence).

The rearrangement joins TRBV9 to TRBJ1-2; D is perhaps TRBD1 (5 bases). V was cut by 0 bases and J by 3 bases, with 9 bases left in between. The CDR3 length is 14 residues. Looked up from germline, CDR1 is SGDLS and CDR2 is YYNGEE. The CDR3 sequence: CASSVAQGHYGYTF. The CDR3 DNA sequence: TGTGCCAGCAGCGTAGCCCAGGGTCACTATGGCTACACCTTC.

This rearrangement joins TRBV11-2 to TRBJ2-5; 11 bases agree with TRBD2. Unmatched junction bases numbered 8, after V lost 0 bases and J lost 2 bases. This CDR3 has 18 residues. Germline-derived CDR1 and CDR2 are SGHAT and FQNNGV. Here the CDR3 reads CASSLDDRLAGLQETQYF. CDR3 DNA: TGTGCCAGCAGCTTAGATGACCGACTAGCGGGGCTTCAAGAGACCCAGTACTTC.

V gene TRBV6-5 combines with J gene TRBJ1-6; no clear D gene. V was clipped by 8 bases and J by 7 bases, with 9 bases between them. This CDR3 is 12 amino acids long. Germline V lookup: CDR1 MNHEY, CDR2 SVGAGI. CDR3 region: CASFRANSPLHF. In DNA, the CDR3 is TGTGCCAGCTTCCGAGCGAATTCACCCCTCCACTTT.